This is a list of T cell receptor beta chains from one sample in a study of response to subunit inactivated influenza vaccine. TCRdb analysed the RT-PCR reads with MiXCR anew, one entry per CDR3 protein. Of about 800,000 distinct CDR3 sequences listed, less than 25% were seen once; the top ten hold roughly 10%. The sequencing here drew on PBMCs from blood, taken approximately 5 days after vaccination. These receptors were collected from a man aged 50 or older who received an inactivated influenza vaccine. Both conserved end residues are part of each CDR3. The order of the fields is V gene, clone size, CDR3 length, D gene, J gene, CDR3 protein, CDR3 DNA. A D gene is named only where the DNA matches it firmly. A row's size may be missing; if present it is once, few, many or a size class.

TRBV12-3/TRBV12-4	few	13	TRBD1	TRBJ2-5	CASSLRGQQTQYF	TGTGCCAGCAGCCTCAGGGGGCAGCAGACCCAGTACTTC
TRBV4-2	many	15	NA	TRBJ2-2	CASSQAYPNTGELFF	TGTGCCAGCAGCCAAGCTTACCCGAACACCGGGGAGCTGTTTTTT
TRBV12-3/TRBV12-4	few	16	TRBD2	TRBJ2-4	CASSFGGMGAKNIQYF	TGTGCCAGCAGTTTCGGGGGGATGGGCGCCAAAAACATTCAGTACTTC
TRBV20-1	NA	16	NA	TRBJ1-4	CSASSPQIATNEKLFF	TGCAGTGCTAGTTCCCCCCAGATCGCAACTAATGAAAAACTGTTTTTT
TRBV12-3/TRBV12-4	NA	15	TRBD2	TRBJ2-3	CASKIAGGATDTQYF	TGTGCCAGCAAAATAGCGGGGGGTGCCACAGATACGCAGTATTTT
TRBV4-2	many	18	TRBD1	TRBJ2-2	CASSQTFPGTGWIGELFF	TGTGCCAGCAGCCAAACGTTCCCCGGGACAGGGTGGATCGGGGAGCTGTTTTTT
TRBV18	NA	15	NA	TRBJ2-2	CASSSGHRNTGELFF	TGTGCCAGCTCATCGGGACATCGGAACACCGGGGAGCTGTTTTTT
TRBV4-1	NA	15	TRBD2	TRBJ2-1	CASSQRLAGYNEQFF	TGCGCCAGCAGCCAACGCCTAGCGGGGTACAATGAGCAGTTCTTC
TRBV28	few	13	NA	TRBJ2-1	CASSALGRDEQFF	TGTGCCAGCAGTGCCCTCGGCCGGGATGAGCAGTTCTTC
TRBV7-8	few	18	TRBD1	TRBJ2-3	CASSLGYSDRASTDTQYF	TGTGCCAGCAGCTTAGGTTACTCGGACAGGGCGAGCACAGATACGCAGTATTTT
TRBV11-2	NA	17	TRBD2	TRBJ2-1	CASSYILAGSSYNEQFF	TGTGCCAGCAGCTACATCTTAGCGGGTAGCTCCTACAATGAGCAGTTCTTC